This TCR beta chain was sequenced for a study of shared clonotypes between healthy human individuals. Study-wide context: Aged 18 to 49, the donors were a couple of women and three men.

The donors were adults (healthy and HIV-negative) with no recent acute infections or vaccinations. This CDR3 comprises 15 residues. Trimming left V 4 bases short and J 2 bases short, with 14 bases between. Germline CDR1 and CDR2: MNHEY and SMNVEV (reference sequence). Produced via immunoSEQ multiplex PCR; TCRdb's table is partial and in-frame only. The sample shows about 2.3 million clones, over 90% of them seen only once. The chain uses TRBV27 and TRBJ1-1, with D possibly being TRBD1 (6 bases). This sequence was found in a man between 18 and 35 years old in good health. Some clones in this sample may be carry-over from other donors' samples. The sequencing sample was made of naive CD4+ T cells from PBMCs. Subset indicated: CD45RA+ positively selected. The CDR3 sequence is CASSSMFGGNTEAFF. CDR3 DNA: TGTGCCAGCAGTTCAATGTTCGGGGGCAACACTGAAGCTTTCTTT.